Listed below are T cell receptor beta chains from one sample, sequenced in a study of T-cell reconstitution after alpha-beta-depleted transplantation in children. From the PCR reads, TCRdb called clonotypes with MiXCR, one entry per CDR3 protein. The sample yields approximately 630,000 distinct CDR3 sequences, about an eighth seen once. The source was PBMCs, collected before TCRalphabeta/CD19-depleted stem cell transplant. The receptors were gathered from a girl between 2 and 10 years old with congenital amegakaryocytic thrombocytopenia, due to receive a stem cell transplant. Each CDR3 is given with its conserved first and last residue. The D gene is left open where the match is weak. Clone size is shown for a subset of rows, as once, few, many or a class of expanded clone.

v_call	j_call	clone_size	d_call	cdr3_aa	cdr3_nt
TRBV20-1	TRBJ2-7	many	.	CSAGNPADSSYEQYF	TGCAGTGCTGGGAACCCCGCGGATAGCTCCTACGAGCAGTACTTC
TRBV12-3/TRBV12-4	TRBJ2-6	few	.	CASSLAQRAGANVLTF	TGTGCCAGCAGTTTAGCGCAGAGGGCTGGGGCCAACGTCCTGACTTTC
TRBV10-3	TRBJ2-2	many	TRBD2	CAISEQLAGDNTGELFF	TGTGCCATCAGTGAGCAGCTAGCGGGTGATAACACCGGGGAGCTGTTTTTT
TRBV20-1	TRBJ2-1	many	.	CSARDYRGGVYNEQFF	TGCAGTGCTAGAGATTACAGGGGAGGGGTCTACAATGAGCAGTTCTTC
TRBV10-3	TRBJ2-7	.	TRBD1	CAISESRDRVSYEQYF	TGTGCCATCAGTGAGTCTCGGGACAGGGTGTCCTACGAGCAGTACTTC
TRBV28	TRBJ2-7	many	TRBD2	CASSFGERGGIDEQYF	TGTGCCAGCAGTTTTGGGGAACGGGGGGGCATCGACGAGCAGTACTTC
TRBV12-3/TRBV12-4	TRBJ2-4	many	.	CASSFPGNIQYF	TGTGCCAGCAGTTTCCCCGGAAACATTCAGTACTTC
TRBV20-1	TRBJ1-2	.	.	CSPKTKDGYGYTF	TGCAGTCCAAAGACCAAGGATGGGTATGGCTACACCTTC
TRBV12-3/TRBV12-4	TRBJ1-2	few	TRBD1	CASSLARTGGNYGYTF	TGTGCCAGCAGTTTAGCCCGGACAGGGGGCAACTATGGCTACACCTTC
TRBV20-1	TRBJ2-5	many	TRBD2	CSARDGTSVETQYF	TGCAGTGCTAGAGATGGCACTAGCGTGGAGACCCAGTACTTC
TRBV29-1	TRBJ2-5	many	.	CSVRPPNQETQYF	TGCAGCGTAAGACCCCCCAATCAAGAGACCCAGTACTTC
TRBV28	TRBJ2-7	few	.	CASSSPRTATYEQYF	TGTGCCAGCAGTTCCCCCCGGACCGCTACGTACGAGCAGTACTTC
TRBV29-1	TRBJ1-1	many	.	CSVEGKLWTEAFF	TGCAGCGTTGAAGGGAAGTTGTGGACTGAAGCTTTCTTT
TRBV20-1	TRBJ2-7	.	TRBD2	CSARAAGGFREQYF	TGCAGTGCTAGAGCAGCGGGAGGTTTCCGCGAGCAGTACTTC
TRBV24-1	TRBJ2-2	few	.	CATMGGAAGELFF	TGTGCCACCATGGGGGGCGCGGCCGGGGAGCTGTTTTTT
TRBV7-8	TRBJ2-7	.	TRBD2	CASSLFSGLAGEQYF	TGTGCCAGCAGCTTATTCTCCGGACTAGCGGGGGAGCAGTACTTC
TRBV29-1	TRBJ2-7	many	TRBD1	CSVRGGNYEQYF	TGCAGCGTTAGAGGGGGCAATTACGAGCAGTACTTC
TRBV6-1	TRBJ2-2	few	.	CASSRRDFLNTGELFF	TGTGCCAGCAGTCGAAGGGACTTCCTGAACACCGGGGAGCTGTTTTTT
TRBV20-1	TRBJ2-7	many	.	CSATRDSYEQYF	TGCAGTGCCACCAGGGACTCCTACGAGCAGTACTTC
TRBV7-2	TRBJ1-5	.	.	CASSLAGGEGQPQHF	TGTGCCAGCAGCTTAGCTGGGGGAGAAGGTCAGCCCCAGCATTTT
TRBV5-1	TRBJ1-5	many	.	CASSLVSETYSNQPQHF	TGCGCCAGCAGCTTGGTTTCAGAAACTTATAGCAATCAGCCCCAGCATTTT
TRBV12-3/TRBV12-4	TRBJ2-3	many	.	CASRDGTSPGTQYF	TGTGCCAGCAGGGATGGGACTTCCCCAGGTACGCAGTATTTT
TRBV12-3/TRBV12-4	TRBJ1-2	.	TRBD1	CASSSRAGGRRGYTF	TGTGCCAGCAGTTCCCGTGCAGGGGGCAGGAGGGGCTACACCTTC
TRBV18	TRBJ2-1	many	TRBD1	CASSTGTGASSYNEQFF	TGTGCCAGCTCAACCGGGACAGGGGCGAGCTCCTACAATGAGCAGTTCTTC
TRBV20-1	TRBJ2-3	many	TRBD1	CSAFFWTGDFSTDTQYF	TGCAGTGCCTTCTTCTGGACAGGGGATTTTAGTACAGATACGCAGTATTTT
TRBV7-6	TRBJ2-3	.	.	CASTPGLGTDTQYF	TGTGCCAGCACGCCGGGACTGGGGACAGATACGCAGTATTTT
TRBV27	TRBJ2-7	few	.	CASSLSNAGGSSYEQYF	TGTGCCAGCAGTTTATCGAACGCGGGTGGGAGCTCCTACGAGCAGTACTTC
TRBV29-1	TRBJ2-1	many	.	CSARSGLGYNEQFF	TGCAGCGCCCGAAGTGGACTCGGCTACAATGAGCAGTTCTTC
TRBV15	TRBJ2-3	.	TRBD2	CATSREKTSGTDTQYF	TGTGCCACCAGCAGAGAAAAGACTAGCGGCACAGATACGCAGTATTTT
TRBV28	TRBJ2-7	many	.	CASSLWYEQYF	TGTGCCAGCAGTTTATGGTACGAGCAGTACTTC
TRBV5-1	TRBJ2-2	.	TRBD2	CASSSRLAGVLGNGELFF	TGCGCCAGCAGCTCCCGACTAGCGGGAGTACTAGGAAACGGGGAGCTGTTTTTT
TRBV13	TRBJ1-2	.	.	CASSRDSGYTF	TGTGCCAGCAGCCGCGATTCTGGCTACACCTTC
TRBV18	TRBJ1-4	.	.	CASSPNRQDEKLFF	TGTGCCAGCTCACCGAACAGGCAGGATGAAAAACTGTTTTTT
TRBV15	TRBJ1-2	few	.	CATSRDRRGYTF	TGTGCCACCAGCAGAGACCGACGGGGCTACACCTTC
TRBV15	TRBJ2-2	few	TRBD2	CATSTGTSGNVGELFF	TGTGCCACCAGCACAGGGACTAGCGGGAATGTCGGGGAGCTGTTTTTT
TRBV5-1	TRBJ2-3	.	.	CASSLRKPTETDTQYF	TGCGCCAGCAGCTTAAGGAAACCAACGGAGACAGATACGCAGTATTTT
TRBV20-1	TRBJ1-5	many	.	CSASGDVRDQPQHF	TGCAGTGCTAGTGGGGACGTAAGGGACCAGCCCCAGCATTTT
TRBV12-3/TRBV12-4	TRBJ2-6	.	TRBD1	CASSPGQGVSGANVLTF	TGTGCCAGCAGCCCCGGACAGGGAGTGTCTGGGGCCAACGTCCTGACTTTC
TRBV11-2	TRBJ2-6	.	.	CASSLETGSSGANVLTF	TGTGCCAGCAGCTTAGAGACAGGAAGCTCTGGGGCCAACGTCCTGACTTTC